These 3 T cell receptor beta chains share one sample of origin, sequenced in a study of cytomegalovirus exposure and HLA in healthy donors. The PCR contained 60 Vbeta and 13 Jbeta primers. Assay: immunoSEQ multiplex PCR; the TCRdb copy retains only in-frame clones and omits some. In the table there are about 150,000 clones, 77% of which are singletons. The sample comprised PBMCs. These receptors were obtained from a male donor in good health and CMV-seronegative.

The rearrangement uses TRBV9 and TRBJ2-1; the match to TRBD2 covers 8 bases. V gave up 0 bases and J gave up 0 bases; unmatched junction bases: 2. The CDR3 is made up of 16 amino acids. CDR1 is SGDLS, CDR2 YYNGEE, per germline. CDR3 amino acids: CASSVVGTSSYNEQFF. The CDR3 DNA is TGTGCCAGCAGCGTAGTAGGGACTAGCTCCTACAATGAGCAGTTCTTC.

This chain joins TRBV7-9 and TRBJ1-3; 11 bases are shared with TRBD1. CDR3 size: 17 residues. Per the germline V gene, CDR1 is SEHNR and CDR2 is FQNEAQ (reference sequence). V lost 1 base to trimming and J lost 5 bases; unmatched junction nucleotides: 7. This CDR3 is CASSLEGTGGLRNTIYF. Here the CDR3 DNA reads TGTGCCAGCAGCTTAGAGGGGACAGGGGGACTGAGAAACACCATATATTTT.

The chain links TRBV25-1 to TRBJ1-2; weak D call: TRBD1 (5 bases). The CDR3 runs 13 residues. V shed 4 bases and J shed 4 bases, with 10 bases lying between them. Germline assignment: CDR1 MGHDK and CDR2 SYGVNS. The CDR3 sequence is CASSAEGLYGYTF. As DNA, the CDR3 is TGTGCCAGCAGTGCGGAGGGGCTCTATGGCTACACCTTC.